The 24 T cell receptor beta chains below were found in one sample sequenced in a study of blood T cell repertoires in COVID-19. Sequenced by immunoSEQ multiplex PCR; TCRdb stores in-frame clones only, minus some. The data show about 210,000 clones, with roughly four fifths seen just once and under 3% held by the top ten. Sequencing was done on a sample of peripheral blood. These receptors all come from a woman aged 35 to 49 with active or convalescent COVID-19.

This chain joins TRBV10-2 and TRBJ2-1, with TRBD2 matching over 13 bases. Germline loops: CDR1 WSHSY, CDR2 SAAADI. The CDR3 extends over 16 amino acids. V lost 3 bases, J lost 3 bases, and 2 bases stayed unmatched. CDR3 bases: TGCGCCAGCAGTGAAACTAGCGGGAGGGTCTACAATGAGCAGTTCTTC. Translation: CASSETSGRVYNEQFF.

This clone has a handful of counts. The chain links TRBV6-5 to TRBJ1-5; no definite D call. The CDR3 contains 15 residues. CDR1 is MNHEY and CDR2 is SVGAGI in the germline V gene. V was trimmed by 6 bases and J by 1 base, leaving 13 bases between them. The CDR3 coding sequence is TGTGCCAGCAGGGAGGGCCCTGTGAGCAATCAGCCCCAGCATTTT. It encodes CASREGPVSNQPQHF.

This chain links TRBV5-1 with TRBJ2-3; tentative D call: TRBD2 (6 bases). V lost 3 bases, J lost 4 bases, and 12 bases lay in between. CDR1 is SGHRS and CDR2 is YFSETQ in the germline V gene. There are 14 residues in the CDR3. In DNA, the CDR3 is TGCGCCAGCAGCTCTACCGGGGAGGCAGATACGCAGTATTTT. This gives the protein CASSSTGEADTQYF.

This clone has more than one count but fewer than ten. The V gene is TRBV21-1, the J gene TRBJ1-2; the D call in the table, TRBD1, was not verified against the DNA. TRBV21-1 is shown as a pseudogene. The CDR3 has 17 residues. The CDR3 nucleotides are TGTGCCAGCACCCGACCGAAACAGGGGACAGCTAACTATGGCTACACCTTC. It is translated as CASTRPKQGTANYGYTF.

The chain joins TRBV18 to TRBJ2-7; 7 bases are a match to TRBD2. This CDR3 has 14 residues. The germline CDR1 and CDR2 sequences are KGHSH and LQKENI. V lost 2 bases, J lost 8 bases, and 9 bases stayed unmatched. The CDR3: CASSPGLAATQQYF. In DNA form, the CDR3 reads TGTGCCAGCTCACCAGGTCTAGCGGCCACTCAGCAGTACTTC.

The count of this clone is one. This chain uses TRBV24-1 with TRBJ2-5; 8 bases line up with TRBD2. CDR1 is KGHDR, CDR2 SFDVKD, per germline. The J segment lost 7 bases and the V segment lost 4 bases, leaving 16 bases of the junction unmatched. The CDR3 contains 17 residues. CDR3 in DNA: TGTGCCACCAGTGACCTGAATAGCGGGGCCAGTCGTGGGACCCAGTACTTC. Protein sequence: CATSDLNSGASRGTQYF.

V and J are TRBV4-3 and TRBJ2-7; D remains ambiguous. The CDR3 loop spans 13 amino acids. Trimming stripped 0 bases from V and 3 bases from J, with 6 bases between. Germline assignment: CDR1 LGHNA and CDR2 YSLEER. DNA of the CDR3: TGCGCCAGCAGCCAAGAGAACAGCTACGAGCAGTACTTC. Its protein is CASSQENSYEQYF.

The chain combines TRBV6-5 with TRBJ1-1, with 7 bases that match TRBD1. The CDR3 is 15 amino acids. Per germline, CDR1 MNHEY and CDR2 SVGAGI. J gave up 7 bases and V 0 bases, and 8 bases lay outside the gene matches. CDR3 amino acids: CASSYSVGRGSEAFF. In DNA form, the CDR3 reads TGTGCCAGCAGTTACTCGGTGGGCAGGGGGAGTGAAGCTTTCTTT.

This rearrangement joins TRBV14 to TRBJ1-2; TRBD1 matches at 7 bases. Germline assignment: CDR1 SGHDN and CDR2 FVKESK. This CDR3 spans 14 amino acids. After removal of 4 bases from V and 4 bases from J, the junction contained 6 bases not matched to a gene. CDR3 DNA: TGTGCCAGCAGCCTTCGGGACAGACCCTATGGCTACACCTTC. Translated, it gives CASSLRDRPYGYTF.

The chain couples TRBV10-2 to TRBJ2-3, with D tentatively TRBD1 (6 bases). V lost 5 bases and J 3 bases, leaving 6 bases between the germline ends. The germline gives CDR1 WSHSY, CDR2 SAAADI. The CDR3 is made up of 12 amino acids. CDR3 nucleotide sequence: TGCGCCAGCAGTACAGGGACAGATACGCAGTATTTT. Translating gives CASSTGTDTQYF.

The CDR3 region is CASSLLGAGENTEAFF. The CDR3 nucleotides are TGTGCCAGCAGCTTACTGGGGGCGGGAGAGAACACTGAAGCTTTCTTT. J is TRBJ1-1 and V is TRBV7-9; the D gene is possibly TRBD1 (6 bases). The V end was cut by 2 bases, the J end by 1 base, with 14 bases between. Germline CDR1 is SEHNR and CDR2 is FQNEAQ (reference sequence). The CDR3 spans 16 residues. The full variable domain, with the rest looked up from reference TRBV7-9 and TRBJ1-1, is DTGVSQNPRHKITKRGQNVTFRCDPISEHNRLYWYRQTLGQGPEFLTYFQNEAQLEKSRLLSDRFSAERPKGSFSTLEIQRTEQGDSAMYLCASSLLGAGENTEAFFGQGTRLTVV.

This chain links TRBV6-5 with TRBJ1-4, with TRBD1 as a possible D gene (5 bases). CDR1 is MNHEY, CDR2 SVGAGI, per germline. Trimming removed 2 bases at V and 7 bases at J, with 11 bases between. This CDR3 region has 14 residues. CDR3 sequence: CASSYAQGGEKLFF. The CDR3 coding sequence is TGTGCCAGCAGTTACGCCCAGGGCGGTGAAAAACTGTTTTTT.

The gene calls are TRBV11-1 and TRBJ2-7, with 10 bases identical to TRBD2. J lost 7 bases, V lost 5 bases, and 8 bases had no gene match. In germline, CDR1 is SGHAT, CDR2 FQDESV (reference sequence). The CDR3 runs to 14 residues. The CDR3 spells CASSLLAGEYEQYF. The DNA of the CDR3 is TGTGCCAGCAGCCTCCTAGCGGGAGAGTATGAGCAGTACTTC.

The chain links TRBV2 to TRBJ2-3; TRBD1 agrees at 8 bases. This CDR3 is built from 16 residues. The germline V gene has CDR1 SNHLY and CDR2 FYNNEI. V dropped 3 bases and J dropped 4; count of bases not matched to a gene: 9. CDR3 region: CASSDSGTGYADTQYF. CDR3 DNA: TGTGCCAGCAGTGATTCCGGGACAGGCTATGCAGATACGCAGTATTTT.

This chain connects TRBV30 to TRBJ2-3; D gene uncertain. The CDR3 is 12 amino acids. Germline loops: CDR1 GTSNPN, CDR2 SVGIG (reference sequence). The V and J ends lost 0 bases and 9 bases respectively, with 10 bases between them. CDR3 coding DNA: TGTGCCTGGAGTGTCCAAACGGTCACGCAGTATTTT. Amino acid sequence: CAWSVQTVTQYF.

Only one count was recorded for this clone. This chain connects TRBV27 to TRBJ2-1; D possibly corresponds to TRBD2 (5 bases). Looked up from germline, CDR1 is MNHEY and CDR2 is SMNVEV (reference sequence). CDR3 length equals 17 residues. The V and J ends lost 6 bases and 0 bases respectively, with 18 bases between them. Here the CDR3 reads CASSSSARSGSYNEQFF. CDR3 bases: TGTGCCAGCAGCTCCTCCGCTAGAAGCGGCTCCTACAATGAGCAGTTCTTC.

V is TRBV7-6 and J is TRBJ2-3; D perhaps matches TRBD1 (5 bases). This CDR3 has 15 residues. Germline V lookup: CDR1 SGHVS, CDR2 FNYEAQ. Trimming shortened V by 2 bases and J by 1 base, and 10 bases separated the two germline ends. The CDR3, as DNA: TGTGCCAGCAGCTTATGGCGCAGGGGCACAGATACGCAGTATTTT. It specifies CASSLWRRGTDTQYF.

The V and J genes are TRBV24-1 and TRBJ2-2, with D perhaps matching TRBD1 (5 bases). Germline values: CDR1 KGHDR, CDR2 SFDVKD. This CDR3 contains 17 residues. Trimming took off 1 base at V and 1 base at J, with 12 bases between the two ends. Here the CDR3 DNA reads TGTGCCACCAGTGATTTCGGGCAGGGCCGGAACACCGGGGAGCTGTTTTTT. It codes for CATSDFGQGRNTGELFF.

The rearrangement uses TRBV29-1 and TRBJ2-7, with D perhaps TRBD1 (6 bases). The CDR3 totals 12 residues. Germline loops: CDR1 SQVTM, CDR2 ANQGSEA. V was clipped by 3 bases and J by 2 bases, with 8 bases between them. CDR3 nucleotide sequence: TGCAGCGTTGAGGGACAAACCTACGAGCAGTACTTC. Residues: CSVEGQTYEQYF.

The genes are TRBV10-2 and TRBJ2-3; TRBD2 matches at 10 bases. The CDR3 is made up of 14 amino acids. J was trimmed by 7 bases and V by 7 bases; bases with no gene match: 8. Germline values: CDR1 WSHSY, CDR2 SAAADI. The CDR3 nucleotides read TGCGCCAGCAAGCCGGGACTAGCGACTAATACGCAGTATTTT. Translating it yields CASKPGLATNTQYF.

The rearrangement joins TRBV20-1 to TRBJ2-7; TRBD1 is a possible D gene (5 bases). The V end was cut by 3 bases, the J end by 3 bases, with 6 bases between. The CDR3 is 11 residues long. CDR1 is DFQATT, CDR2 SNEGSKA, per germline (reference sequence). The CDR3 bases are TGCAGTGCTAGGGACAACTACGAGCAGTACTTC. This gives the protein CSARDNYEQYF.

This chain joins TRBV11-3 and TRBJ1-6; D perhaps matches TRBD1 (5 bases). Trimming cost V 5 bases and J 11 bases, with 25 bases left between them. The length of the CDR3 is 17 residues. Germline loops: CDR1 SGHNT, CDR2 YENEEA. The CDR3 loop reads CASSPRPGTGGSTPLHF. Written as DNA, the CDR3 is TGTGCCAGCAGCCCCCGCCCCGGGACTGGAGGATCCACACCCCTCCACTTT. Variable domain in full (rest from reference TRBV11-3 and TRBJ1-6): EAGVVQSPRYKIIEKKQPVAFWCNPISGHNTLYWYLQNLGQGPELLIRYENEEAVDDSQLPKDRFSAERLKGVDSTLKIQPAELGDSAVYLCASSPRPGTGGSTPLHFGNGTRLTVT.

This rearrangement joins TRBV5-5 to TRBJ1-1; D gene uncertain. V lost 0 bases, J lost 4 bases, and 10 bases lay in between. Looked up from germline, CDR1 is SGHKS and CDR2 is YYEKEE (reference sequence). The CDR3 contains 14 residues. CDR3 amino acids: CASSLETHSTEAFF. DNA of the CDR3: TGTGCCAGCAGCTTGGAAACACACAGCACTGAAGCTTTCTTT. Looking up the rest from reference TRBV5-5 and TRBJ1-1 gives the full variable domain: DAGVTQSPTHLIKTRGQQVTLRCSPISGHKSVSWYQQVLGQGPQFIFQYYEKEERGRGNFPDRFSARQFPNYSSELNVNALLLGDSALYLCASSLETHSTEAFFGQGTRLTVV.

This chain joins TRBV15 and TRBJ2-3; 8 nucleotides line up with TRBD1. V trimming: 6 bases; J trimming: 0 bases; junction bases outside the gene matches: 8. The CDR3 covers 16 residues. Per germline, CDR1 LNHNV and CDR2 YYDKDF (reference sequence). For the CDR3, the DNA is TGTGCCACCAGTAAAGGACAGGGCCTTAGCACAGATACGCAGTATTTT. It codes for CATSKGQGLSTDTQYF.